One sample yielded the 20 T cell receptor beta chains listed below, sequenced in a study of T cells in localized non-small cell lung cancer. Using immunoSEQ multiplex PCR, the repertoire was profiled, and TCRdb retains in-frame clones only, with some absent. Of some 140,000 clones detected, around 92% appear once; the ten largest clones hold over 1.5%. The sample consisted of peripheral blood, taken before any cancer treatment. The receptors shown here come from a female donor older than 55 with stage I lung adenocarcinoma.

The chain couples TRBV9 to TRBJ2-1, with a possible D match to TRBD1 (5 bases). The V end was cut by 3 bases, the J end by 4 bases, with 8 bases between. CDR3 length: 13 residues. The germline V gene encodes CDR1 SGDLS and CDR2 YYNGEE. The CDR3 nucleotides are TGTGCCAGCAGCGGACAGTTATACAATGAGCAGTTCTTC. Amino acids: CASSGQLYNEQFF.

The CDR3 region is CASSFLTTSGIEQYF. CDR3 DNA: TGTGCCAGCAGCTTCCTTACGACTAGCGGCATCGAGCAGTACTTC. The V and J genes are TRBV11-1 and TRBJ2-7; 9 bases fit TRBD2. The CDR3 extends over 15 amino acids. Germline-derived CDR1 and CDR2 are SGHAT and FQDESV (reference sequence). J lost 6 bases, V lost 3 bases, and 9 bases had no gene match.

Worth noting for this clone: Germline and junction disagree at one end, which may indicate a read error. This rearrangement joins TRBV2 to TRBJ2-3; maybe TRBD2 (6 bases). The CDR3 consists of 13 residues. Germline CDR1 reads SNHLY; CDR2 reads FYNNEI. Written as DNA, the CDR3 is TGTGCCGGCAGGCGGGATGGAACAGATACGCAGTATTTT. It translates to CAGRRDGTDTQYF. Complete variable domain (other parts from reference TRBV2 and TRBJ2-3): EPEVTQTPSHQVTQMGQEVILRCVPISNHLYFYWYRQILGQKVEFLVSFYNNEISEKSEIFDDQFSVERPDGSNFTLKIRSTKLEDSAMYFCAGRRDGTDTQYFGPGTRLTVL.

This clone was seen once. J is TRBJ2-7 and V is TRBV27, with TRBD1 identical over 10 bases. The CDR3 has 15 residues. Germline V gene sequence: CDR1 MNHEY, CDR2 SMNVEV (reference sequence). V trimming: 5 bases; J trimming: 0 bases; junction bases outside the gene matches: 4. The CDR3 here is CASSKRQGASYEQYF. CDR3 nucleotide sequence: TGTGCCAGCAGTAAACGACAGGGGGCCTCCTACGAGCAGTACTTC.

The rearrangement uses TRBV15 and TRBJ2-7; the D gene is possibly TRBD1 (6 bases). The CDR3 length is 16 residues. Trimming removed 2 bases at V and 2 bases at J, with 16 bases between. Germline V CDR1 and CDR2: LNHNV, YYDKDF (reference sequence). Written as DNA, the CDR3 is TGTGCCACCAGCAGATCGTTAACAGGGTTGACCTACGAGCAGTACTTC. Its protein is CATSRSLTGLTYEQYF.

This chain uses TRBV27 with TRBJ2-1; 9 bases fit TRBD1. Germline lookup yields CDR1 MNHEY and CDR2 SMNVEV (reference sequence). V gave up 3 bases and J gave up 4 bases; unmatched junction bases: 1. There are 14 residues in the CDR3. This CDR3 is CASSFGTGYNEQFF. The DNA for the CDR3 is TGTGCCAGCAGTTTTGGGACAGGGTACAATGAGCAGTTCTTC.

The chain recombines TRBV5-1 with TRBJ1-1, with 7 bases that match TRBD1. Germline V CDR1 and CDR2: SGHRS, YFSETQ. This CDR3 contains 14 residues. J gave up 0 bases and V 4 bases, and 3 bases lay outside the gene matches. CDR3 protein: CASSRDSMNTEAFF. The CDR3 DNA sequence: TGCGCCAGCAGCCGGGACAGCATGAACACTGAAGCTTTCTTT.

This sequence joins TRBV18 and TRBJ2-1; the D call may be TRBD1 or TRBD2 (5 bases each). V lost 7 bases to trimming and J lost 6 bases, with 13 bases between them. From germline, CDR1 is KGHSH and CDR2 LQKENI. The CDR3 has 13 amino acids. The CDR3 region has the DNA TGTGCCAGCTGTAACTTCGGGGCCAATGAGCAGTTCTTC. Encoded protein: CASCNFGANEQFF.

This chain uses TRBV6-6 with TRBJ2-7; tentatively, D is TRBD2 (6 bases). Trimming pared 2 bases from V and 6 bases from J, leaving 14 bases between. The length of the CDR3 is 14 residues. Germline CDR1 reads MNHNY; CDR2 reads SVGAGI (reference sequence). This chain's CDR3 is CASSYLGTLPEQYF. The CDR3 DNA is TGTGCCAGCAGTTACCTCGGGACTCTCCCCGAGCAGTACTTC.

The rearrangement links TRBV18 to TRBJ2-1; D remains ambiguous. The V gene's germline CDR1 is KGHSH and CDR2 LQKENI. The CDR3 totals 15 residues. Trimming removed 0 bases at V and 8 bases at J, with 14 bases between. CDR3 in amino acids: CASSPPVIRGDEQFF. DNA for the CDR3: TGTGCCAGCTCACCACCGGTTATACGTGGGGATGAGCAGTTCTTC.

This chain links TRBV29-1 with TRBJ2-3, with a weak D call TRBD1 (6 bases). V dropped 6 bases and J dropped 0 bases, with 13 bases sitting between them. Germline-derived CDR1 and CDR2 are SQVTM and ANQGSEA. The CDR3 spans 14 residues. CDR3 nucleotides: TGCAGCGTCCGGGACAACCATAGCACAGATACGCAGTATTTT. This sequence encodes CSVRDNHSTDTQYF.

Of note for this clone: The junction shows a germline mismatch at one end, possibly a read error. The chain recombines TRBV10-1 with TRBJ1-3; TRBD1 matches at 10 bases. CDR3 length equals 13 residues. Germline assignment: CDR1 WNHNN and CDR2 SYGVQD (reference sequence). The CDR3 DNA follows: TGCGCCAGCAGTGAGTCGGGACAGGGGTCAAGGCATTTT. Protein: CASSESGQGSRHF.

CDR3 nucleotides: TGTGCCAGCTCGGCCTCGGGAGGGTCGGGGAATGAGCAGTTCTTC. It is translated as CASSASGGSGNEQFF. The chain uses TRBV7-2 and TRBJ2-1; 8 bases are a match to TRBD2. J gave up 7 bases and V 8 bases, and 13 bases lay outside the gene matches. CDR3 length: 15 amino acids. CDR1 is SGHTA and CDR2 is FQGNSA in the germline V gene.

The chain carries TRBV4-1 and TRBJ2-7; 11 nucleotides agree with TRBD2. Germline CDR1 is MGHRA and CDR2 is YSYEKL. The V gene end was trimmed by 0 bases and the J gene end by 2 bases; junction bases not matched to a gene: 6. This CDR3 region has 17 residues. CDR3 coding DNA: TGCGCCAGCAGCCAAGATCTGTCTAGCGGGAGGACCTACGAGCAGTACTTC. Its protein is CASSQDLSSGRTYEQYF.

The CDR3 DNA reads TGTGCCAGCAGTCAACTAAGGGCTAGCAATCAGCCCCAGCATTTT. As protein: CASSQLRASNQPQHF. The rearrangement joins TRBV28 to TRBJ1-5; D is unresolved. Trimming pared 5 bases from V and 0 bases from J, leaving 11 bases between. Germline loops: CDR1 MDHEN, CDR2 SYDVKM. CDR3 length: 15 residues.

The CDR3 sequence is CASSQEPGLAGTQYF. DNA of the CDR3: TGTGCCAGCAGCCAGGAACCGGGACTAGCCGGGACCCAGTACTTC. The chain couples TRBV4-2 to TRBJ2-5; TRBD2 agrees at 9 bases. CDR1 and CDR2 (germline): LGHNA, YNFKEQ. V was pared by 3 bases and J by 7 bases, with 9 bases of the junction left unmatched. This CDR3 contains 15 residues.

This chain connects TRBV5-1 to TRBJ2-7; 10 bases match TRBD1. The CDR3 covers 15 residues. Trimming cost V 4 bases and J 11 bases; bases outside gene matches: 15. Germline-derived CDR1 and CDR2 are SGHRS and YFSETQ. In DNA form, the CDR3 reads TGCGCCAGCAGCCGCCTACGGGACAGGGGTGAGAAGGAGTACTTC. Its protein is CASSRLRDRGEKEYF.

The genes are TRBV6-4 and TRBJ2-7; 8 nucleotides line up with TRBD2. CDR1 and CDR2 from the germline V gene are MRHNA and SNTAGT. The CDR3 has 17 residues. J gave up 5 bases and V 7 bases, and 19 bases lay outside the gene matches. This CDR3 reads CASMGRIGRASFDEQYF. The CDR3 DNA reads TGTGCCAGCATGGGAAGGATCGGGAGGGCCTCTTTCGACGAGCAGTACTTC.

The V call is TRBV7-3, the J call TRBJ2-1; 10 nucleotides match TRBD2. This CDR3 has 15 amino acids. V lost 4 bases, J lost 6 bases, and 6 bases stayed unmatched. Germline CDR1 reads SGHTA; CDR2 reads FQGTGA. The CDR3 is CASSSSQREGNEQFF. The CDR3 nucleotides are TGTGCCAGCAGCTCGTCACAGCGGGAGGGCAATGAGCAGTTCTTC.

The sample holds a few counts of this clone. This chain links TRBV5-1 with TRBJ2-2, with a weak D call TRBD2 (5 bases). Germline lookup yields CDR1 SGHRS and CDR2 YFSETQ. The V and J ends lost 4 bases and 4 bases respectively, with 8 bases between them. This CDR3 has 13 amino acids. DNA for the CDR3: TGCGCCAGCAGCGAGCGGATCACCGGGGAGCTGTTTTTT. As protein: CASSERITGELFF. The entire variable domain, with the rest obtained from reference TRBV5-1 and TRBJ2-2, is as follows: KAGVTQTPRYLIKTRGQQVTLSCSPISGHRSVSWYQQTPGQGLQFLFEYFSETQRNKGNFPGRFSGRQFSNSRSEMNVSTLELGDSALYLCASSERITGELFFGEGSRLTVL.